The present T cell receptor beta chain was sequenced within a study of T-cell memory formation after mild COVID-19. Study at large: Among the donors, TCR clusters were largely specific to each donor.

Regarding the study as a whole: Clones shrinking between day 15 and 85 showed a balanced CD4/CD8 split, and those that grew later tilted toward CD4+.

Notes on this clonotype: The antigen remains undetermined.

Each CDR3 protein gets one entry after TCRdb re-called the 5' RACE reads with MiXCR. The sample yields about 430,000 distinct CDR3 sequences, 20% to 30% seen once. This receptor was taken from an adult woman who had mild COVID-19 (a few samples of this study predate the infection). Cell type and time point are not known. The sample taken for sequencing was PBMCs or a T cell subset sorted from them (not recorded which).

The CDR3 region has the DNA TGTGCCAGCAGTACCAGGAACACCGGGGAGCTGTTTTTT. This translates into CASSTRNTGELFF. The genes are TRBV6-1 and TRBJ2-2; D unclear. This CDR3 is 13 amino acids long. Germline V CDR1 and CDR2: MNHNS, SASEGT. V shed 5 bases and J shed 1 base, with 5 bases lying between them.